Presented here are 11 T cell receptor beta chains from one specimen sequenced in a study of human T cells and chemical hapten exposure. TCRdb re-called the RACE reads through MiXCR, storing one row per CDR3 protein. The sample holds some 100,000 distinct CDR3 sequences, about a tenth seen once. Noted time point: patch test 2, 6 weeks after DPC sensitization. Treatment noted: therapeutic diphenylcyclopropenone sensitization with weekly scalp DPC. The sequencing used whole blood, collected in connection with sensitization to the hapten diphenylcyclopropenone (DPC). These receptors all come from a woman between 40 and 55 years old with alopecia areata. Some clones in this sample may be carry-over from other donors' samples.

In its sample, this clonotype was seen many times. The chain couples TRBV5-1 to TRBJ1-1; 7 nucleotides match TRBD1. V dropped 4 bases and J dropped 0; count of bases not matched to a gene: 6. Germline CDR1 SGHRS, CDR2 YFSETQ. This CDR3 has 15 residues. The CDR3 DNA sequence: TGCGCCAGCAGCCTGGGGACAGAGATGAACACTGAAGCTTTCTTT. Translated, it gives CASSLGTEMNTEAFF.

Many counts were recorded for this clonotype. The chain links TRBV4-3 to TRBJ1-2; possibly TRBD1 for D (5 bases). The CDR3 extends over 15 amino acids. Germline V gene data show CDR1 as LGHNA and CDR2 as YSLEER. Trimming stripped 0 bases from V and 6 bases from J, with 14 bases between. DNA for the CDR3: TGCGCCAGCAGCCAAGAAGCCGGGACCCGTAATGGCTACACCTTC. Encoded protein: CASSQEAGTRNGYTF.

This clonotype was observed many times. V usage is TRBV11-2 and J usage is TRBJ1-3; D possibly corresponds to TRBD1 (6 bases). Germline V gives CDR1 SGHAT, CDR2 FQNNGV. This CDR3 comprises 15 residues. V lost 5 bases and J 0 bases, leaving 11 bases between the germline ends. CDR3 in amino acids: CASSPRGLSGNTIYF. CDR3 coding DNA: TGTGCCAGCAGCCCCAGGGGACTCTCTGGAAACACCATATATTTT.

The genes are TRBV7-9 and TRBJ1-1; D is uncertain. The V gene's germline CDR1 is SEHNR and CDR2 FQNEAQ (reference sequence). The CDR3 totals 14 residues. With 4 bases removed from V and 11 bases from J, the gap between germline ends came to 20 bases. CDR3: CASSSTTVRGRAFF. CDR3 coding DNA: TGTGCCAGCAGCTCTACGACGGTGCGGGGTCGGGCTTTCTTT.

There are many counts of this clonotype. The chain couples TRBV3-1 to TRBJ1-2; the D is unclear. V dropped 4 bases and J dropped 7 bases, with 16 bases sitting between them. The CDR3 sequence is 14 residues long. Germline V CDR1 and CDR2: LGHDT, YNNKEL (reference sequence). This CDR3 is CASSPPGASFGYTF. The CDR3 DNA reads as TGTGCCAGCAGCCCGCCGGGAGCGAGCTTTGGCTACACCTTC.

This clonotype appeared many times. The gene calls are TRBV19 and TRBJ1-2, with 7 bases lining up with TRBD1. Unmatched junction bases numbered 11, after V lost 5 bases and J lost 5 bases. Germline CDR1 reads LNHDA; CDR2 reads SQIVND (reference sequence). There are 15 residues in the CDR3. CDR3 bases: TGTGCCAGTAGTGCTTGGGACAGTGGGGAGTATGGCTACACCTTC. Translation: CASSAWDSGEYGYTF.

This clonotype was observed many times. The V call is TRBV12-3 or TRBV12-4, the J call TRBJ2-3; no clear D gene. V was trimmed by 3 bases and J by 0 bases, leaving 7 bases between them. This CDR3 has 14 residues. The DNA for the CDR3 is TGTGCCAGCAGTTTTACTACAAGCACAGATACGCAGTATTTT. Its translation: CASSFTTSTDTQYF.

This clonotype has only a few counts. CDR3 bases: TGTGCCAGCAGTTACCCCGGGGGGGTGGGCACAGATACGCAGTATTTT. The encoded protein is CASSYPGGVGTDTQYF. The J gene is TRBJ2-3, the V gene TRBV6-6, with 8 bases that match TRBD2. V shed 2 bases, J shed 1 base, and the junction held 5 bases outside the gene matches. This CDR3 comprises 16 residues. Germline V gene sequence: CDR1 MNHNY, CDR2 SVGAGI (reference sequence).

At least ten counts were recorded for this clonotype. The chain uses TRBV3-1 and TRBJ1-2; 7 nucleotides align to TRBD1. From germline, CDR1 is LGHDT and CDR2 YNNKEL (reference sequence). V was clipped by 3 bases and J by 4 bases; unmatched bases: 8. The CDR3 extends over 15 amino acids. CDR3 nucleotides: TGTGCCAGCAGCCATGACGCCAGGGACAGCTATGGCTACACCTTC. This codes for CASSHDARDSYGYTF.

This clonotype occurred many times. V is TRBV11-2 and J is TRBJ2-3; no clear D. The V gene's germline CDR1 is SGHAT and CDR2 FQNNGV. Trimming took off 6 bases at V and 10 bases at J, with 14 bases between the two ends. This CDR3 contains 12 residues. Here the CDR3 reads CASSRFLPSQYF. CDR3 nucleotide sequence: TGTGCCAGCAGTCGTTTTCTCCCGTCGCAGTATTTT.

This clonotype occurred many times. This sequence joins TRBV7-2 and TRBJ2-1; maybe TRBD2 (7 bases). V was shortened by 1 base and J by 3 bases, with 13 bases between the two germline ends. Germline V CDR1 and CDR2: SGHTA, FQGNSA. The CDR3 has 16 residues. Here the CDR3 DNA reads TGTGCCAGCAGCTTAGTGGGGGGGCTTGTCTACAATGAGCAGTTCTTC. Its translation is CASSLVGGLVYNEQFF.